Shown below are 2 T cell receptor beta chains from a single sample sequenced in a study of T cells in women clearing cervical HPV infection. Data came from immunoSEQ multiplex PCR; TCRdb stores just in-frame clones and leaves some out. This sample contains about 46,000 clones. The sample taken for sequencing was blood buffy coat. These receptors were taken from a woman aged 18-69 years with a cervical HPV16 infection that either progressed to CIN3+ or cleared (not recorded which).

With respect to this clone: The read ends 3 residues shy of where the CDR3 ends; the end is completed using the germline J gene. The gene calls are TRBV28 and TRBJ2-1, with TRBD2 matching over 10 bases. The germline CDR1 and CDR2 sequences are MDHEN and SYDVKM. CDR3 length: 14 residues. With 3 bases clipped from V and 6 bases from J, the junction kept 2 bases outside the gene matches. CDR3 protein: CASSLLAGANEQFF. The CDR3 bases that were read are TGTGCCAGCAGTTTGCTAGCGGGAGCCAATGAG.

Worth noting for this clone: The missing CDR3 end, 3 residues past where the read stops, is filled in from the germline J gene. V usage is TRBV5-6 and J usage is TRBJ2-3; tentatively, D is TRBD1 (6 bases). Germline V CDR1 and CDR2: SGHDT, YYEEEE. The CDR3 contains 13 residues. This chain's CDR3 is CASSSPGAATQYF. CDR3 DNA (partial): TGTGCCAGCAGCTCCCCAGGGGCGGCCACG.